This T cell receptor beta chain stems from a study of blood T cell repertoires in COVID-19. Trimming shortened V by 6 bases and J by 2 bases, and 16 bases separated the two germline ends. Germline V CDR1 and CDR2: MNHEY, SVGAGI. The CDR3 loop spans 15 amino acids. Per the study methods: Estimation of nucleated cell counts was performed using reference gene primer amplification. The method was immunoSEQ multiplex PCR; TCRdb's version includes in-frame clones alone and lacks a portion of them. V and J calls and clone size are those listed in that table; D and trimming were worked out from the DNA. The table includes some 190,000 clones, about 85% detected once.

The sequenced material came from peripheral blood. This receptor was taken from an elderly man with COVID-19, enrolled during active disease. The V and J genes are TRBV6-5 and TRBJ1-1; perhaps TRBD1 as D (6 bases). DNA for the CDR3: TGTGCCAGCAGAAGACAGGAGATTATCAACACTGAAGCTTTCTTT. Translation gives CASRRQEIINTEAFF.